The clone carrying this T cell receptor (beta chain) has at least ten counts. Its antigen remains unknown. The germline gives CDR1 SGHVS, CDR2 FNYEAQ. The CDR3 covers 15 residues. V dropped 5 bases and J dropped 6; count of bases not matched to a gene: 6. The data derive from a study of T cell repertoires in cytomegalovirus infection. About the study: It was recently identified HLA-C-restricted and well-studied HLA-B-restricted CMV epitopes that the study used. It can be stated that public TCR beta signatures indicated CMV infection as well as a matching HLA type.

The study, taken as a whole, reports: Clonotypes of TCR beta that were HLA-C-restricted and CMV-specific dominated the ex vivo response. Based on cumulative public TCR beta family frequency, carriers of CMV plus the relevant HLA were identified.

In TCRdb, the reads were re-called with MiXCR into one record per CDR3 protein. Of approximately 990,000 distinct CDR3 sequences listed, about a third are singletons. The origin of this receptor is a human donor in good health (CMV status not recorded). Some clones in this sample may be carry-over from other donors' samples. Sample: cultured CD8+ T cells from PBMCs, taken from culture after CMV antigen stimulation. The chain joins TRBV7-6 to TRBJ2-1; 11 bases align to TRBD2. CDR3 residues: CASSPGTSGSNEQFF. CDR3 DNA: TGTGCCAGCAGCCCGGGGACTAGCGGCTCCAATGAGCAGTTCTTC.